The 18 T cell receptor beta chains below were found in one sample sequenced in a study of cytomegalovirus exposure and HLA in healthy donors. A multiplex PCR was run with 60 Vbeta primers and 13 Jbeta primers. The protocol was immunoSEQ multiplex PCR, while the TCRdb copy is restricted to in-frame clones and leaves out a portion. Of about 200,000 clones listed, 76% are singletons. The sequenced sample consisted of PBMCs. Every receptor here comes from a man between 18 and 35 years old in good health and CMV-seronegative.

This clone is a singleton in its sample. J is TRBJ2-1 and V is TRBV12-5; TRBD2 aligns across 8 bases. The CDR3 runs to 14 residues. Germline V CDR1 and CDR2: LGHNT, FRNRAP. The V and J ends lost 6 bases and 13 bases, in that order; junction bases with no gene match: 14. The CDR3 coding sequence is TGTGCTAGTGGGCAAGGACTAGCAGGGAGTCGTCAGTTCTTC. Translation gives CASGQGLAGSRQFF.

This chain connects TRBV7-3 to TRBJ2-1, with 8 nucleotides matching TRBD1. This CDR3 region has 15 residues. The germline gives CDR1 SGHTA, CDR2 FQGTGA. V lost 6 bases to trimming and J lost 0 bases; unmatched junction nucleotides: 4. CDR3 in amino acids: CASSSGQGSYNEQFF. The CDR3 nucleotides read TGTGCCAGCAGTTCCGGACAGGGCTCCTACAATGAGCAGTTCTTC.

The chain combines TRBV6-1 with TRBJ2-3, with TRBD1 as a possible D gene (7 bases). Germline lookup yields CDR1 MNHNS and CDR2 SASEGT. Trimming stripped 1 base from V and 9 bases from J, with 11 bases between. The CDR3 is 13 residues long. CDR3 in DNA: TGTGCCAGCAGTGAAGGGTCAGGGGGGACGCAGTATTTT. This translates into CASSEGSGGTQYF.

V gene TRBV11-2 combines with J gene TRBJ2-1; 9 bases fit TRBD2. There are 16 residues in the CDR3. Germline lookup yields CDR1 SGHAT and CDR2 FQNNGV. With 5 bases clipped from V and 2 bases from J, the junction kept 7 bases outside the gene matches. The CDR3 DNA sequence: TGTGCCAGCAGCCCCGGGGGACTAGCACCCTACAATGAGCAGTTCTTC. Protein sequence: CASSPGGLAPYNEQFF.

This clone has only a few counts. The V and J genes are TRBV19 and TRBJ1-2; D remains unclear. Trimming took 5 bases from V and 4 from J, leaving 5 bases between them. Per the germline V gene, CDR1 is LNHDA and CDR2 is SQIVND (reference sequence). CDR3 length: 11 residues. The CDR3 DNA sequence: TGTGCCAGTAGTCAAGCCTATGGCTACACCTTC. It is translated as CASSQAYGYTF.

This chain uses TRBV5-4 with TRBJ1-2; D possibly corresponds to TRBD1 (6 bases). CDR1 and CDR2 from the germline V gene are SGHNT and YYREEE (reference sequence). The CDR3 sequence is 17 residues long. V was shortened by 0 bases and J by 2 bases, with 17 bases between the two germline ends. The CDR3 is CASSLVDRYTGNYGYTF. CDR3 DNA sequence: TGTGCCAGCAGCTTGGTAGACCGATACACAGGGAACTATGGCTACACCTTC.

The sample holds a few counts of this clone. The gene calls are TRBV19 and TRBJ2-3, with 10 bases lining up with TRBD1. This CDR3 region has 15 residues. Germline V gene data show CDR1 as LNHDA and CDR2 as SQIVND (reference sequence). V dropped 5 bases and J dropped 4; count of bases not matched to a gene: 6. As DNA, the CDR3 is TGTGCCAGTAGTGACGGGACAGGGGTTGCAGATACGCAGTATTTT. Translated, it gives CASSDGTGVADTQYF.

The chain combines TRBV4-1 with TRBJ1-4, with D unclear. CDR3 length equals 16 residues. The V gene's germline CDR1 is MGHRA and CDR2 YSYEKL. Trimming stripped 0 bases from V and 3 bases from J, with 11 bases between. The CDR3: CASSQEGGWSNEKLFF. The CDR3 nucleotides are TGCGCCAGCAGCCAAGAGGGAGGGTGGTCTAATGAAAAACTGTTTTTT.

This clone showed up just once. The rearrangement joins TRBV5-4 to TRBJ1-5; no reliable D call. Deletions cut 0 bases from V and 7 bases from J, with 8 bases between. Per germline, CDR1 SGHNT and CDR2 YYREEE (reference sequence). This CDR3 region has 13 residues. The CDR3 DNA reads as TGTGCCAGCAGCTTGGCCACGGGGCAGCCCCAGCATTTT. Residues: CASSLATGQPQHF.

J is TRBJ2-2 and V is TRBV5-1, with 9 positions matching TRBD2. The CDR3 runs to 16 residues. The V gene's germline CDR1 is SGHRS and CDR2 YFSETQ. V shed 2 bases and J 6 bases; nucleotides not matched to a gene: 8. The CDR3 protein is CASSFDRGRASGELFF. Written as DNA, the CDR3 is TGCGCCAGCAGCTTTGATCGCGGGAGGGCCTCCGGGGAGCTGTTTTTT.

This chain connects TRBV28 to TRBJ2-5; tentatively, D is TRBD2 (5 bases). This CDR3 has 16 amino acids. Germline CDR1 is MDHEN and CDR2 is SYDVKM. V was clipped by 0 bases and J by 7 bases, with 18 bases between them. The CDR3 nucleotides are TGTGCCAGCAGTTTATGGACCGGTCCGGGGTCTGGGACCCAGTACTTC. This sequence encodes CASSLWTGPGSGTQYF.

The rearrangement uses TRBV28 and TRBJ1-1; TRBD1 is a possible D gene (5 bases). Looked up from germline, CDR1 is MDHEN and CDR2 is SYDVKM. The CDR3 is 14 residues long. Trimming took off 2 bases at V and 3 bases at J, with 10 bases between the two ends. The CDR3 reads CASSLLDSYTEAFF. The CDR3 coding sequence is TGTGCCAGCAGTTTACTCGACAGTTACACTGAAGCTTTCTTT.

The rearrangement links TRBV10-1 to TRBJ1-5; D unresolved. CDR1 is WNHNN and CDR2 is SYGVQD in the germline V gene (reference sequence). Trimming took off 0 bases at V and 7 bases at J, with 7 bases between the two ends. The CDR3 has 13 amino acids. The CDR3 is CASSESTSQPQHF. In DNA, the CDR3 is TGCGCCAGCAGTGAGTCAACTAGCCAGCCCCAGCATTTT.

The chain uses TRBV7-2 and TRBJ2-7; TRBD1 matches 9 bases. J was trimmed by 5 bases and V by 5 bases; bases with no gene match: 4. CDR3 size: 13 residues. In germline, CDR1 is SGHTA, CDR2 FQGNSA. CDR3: CASSRRTGDEQYF. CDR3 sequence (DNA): TGTGCCAGCAGCCGACGGACAGGGGACGAGCAGTACTTC. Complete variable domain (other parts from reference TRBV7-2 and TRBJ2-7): GAGVSQSPSNKVTEKGKDVELRCDPISGHTALYWYRQSLGQGLEFLIYFQGNSAPDKSGLPSDRFSAERTGGSVSTLTIQRTQQEDSAVYLCASSRRTGDEQYFGPGTRLTVT.

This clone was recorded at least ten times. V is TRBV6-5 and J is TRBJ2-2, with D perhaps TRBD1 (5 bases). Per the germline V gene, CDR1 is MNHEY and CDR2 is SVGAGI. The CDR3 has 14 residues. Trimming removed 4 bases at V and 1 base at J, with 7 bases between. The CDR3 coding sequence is TGTGCCAGCAGTTCAGACAGGAACACCGGGGAGCTGTTTTTT. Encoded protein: CASSSDRNTGELFF.

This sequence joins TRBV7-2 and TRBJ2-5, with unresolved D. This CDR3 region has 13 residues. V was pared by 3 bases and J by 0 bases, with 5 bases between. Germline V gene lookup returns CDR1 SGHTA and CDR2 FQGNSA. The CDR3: CASSLSHQETQYF. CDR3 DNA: TGTGCCAGCAGCTTGAGTCACCAAGAGACCCAGTACTTC.

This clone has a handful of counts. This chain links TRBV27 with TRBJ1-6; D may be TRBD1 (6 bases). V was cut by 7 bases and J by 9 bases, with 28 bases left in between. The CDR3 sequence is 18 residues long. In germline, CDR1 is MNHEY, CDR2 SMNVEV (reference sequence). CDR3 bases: TGTGCCAGCAAGAGAACTCGACGGGGGGCCGGTGGGTTTTCACCCCTCCACTTT. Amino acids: CASKRTRRGAGGFSPLHF.

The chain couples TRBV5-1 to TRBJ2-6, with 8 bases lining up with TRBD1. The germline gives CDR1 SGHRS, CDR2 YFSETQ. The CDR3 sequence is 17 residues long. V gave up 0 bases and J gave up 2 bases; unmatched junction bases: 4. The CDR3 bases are TGCGCCAGCAGCTTGGCGCAGGGGGCCGCTGGGGCCAACGTCCTGACTTTC. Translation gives CASSLAQGAAGANVLTF.